A selection of T cell receptor beta chains follows, all from one sample in a study of human T cells and chemical hapten exposure. TCRdb passed the RACE reads through MiXCR, listing each CDR3 protein once. The table has roughly 200,000 distinct CDR3 sequences, 20% to 25% seen once. Material: whole blood, obtained in connection with sensitization to the hapten diphenylcyclopropenone (DPC). Receptors originate from a woman between 50 and 59 years old with alopecia areata. Some clones in this sample may be carry-over from other donors' samples. Both conserved end residues are part of each CDR3. A D gene is named only where the DNA matches it firmly. Only some rows state a clone size, as once, few, many or a class for expanded clones.

NA NA TRBJ1-1 TRBV29-1 14 CSVVVPRPRKEAFF TGCAGCGTTGTGGTTCCCAGGCCACGGAAGGAAGCTTTCTTT
NA NA TRBJ2-7 TRBV20-1 13 CSASREAVGEQYF TGCAGTGCTAGCCGAGAGGCCGTGGGTGAGCAGTACTTC
NA NA TRBJ1-4 TRBV2 13 CASRQLTNEKLFF TGTGCCAGCAGACAACTAACTAATGAAAAACTGTTTTTT
NA NA TRBJ1-1 TRBV5-1 15 CASSLVRAGDTEAFF TGCGCCAGCAGCTTGGTACGCGCAGGGGATACTGAAGCTTTCTTT
many NA TRBJ1-2 TRBV7-2 14 CASSSNRVNYGYTF TGTGCCAGCAGCTCCAACAGGGTTAACTATGGCTACACCTTC
NA NA TRBJ1-5 TRBV20-1 13 CSARGLSNQPQHF TGCAGTGCTAGGGGGTTGAGCAATCAGCCCCAGCATTTT
many NA TRBJ1-5 TRBV9 14 CASSVGGGGQPQHF TGTGCCAGCAGCGTGGGGGGGGGCGGTCAGCCCCAGCATTTT
NA TRBD1 TRBJ1-2 TRBV6-1 13 CASTRGTGYGYTF TGTGCCAGCACCCGGGGGACAGGGTATGGCTACACCTTC
few NA TRBJ1-2 TRBV7-2 12 CASSEPSYGYTF TGTGCCAGCAGCGAACCTTCCTATGGCTACACCTTC
NA NA TRBJ1-2 TRBV20-1 12 CSASDRAYGYTF TGCAGTGCTTCGGACCGGGCCTATGGCTACACCTTC
NA TRBD2 TRBJ2-5 TRBV20-1 15 CSVGLAGLQQETQYF TGCAGTGTGGGACTAGCGGGACTACAGCAAGAGACCCAGTACTTC
NA TRBD1 TRBJ1-6 TRBV5-1 15 CASSLRQGSDSPLHF TGCGCCAGCAGCTTGAGACAGGGGTCAGATTCACCCCTCCACTTT
few NA TRBJ2-7 TRBV5-1 13 CASWRTETYEQYF TGCGCCAGCTGGCGGACAGAAACCTACGAGCAGTACTTC
NA TRBD2 TRBJ2-4 TRBV6-2/TRBV6-3 14 CASRRTSGKNIQYF TGTGCCAGCCGTCGGACTAGCGGAAAAAACATTCAGTACTTC
many NA TRBJ2-5 TRBV27 12 CASSAGKETQYF TGTGCCAGCAGCGCGGGGAAGGAGACCCAGTACTTC
NA NA TRBJ2-1 TRBV29-1 11 CSVGLYNEQFF TGCAGCGTTGGGCTTTACAATGAGCAGTTCTTC
few TRBD2 TRBJ2-1 TRBV10-3 16 CAIMGFLAGKSNEQFF TGTGCCATCATGGGGTTCCTAGCGGGAAAATCAAATGAGCAGTTCTTC
few NA TRBJ2-6 TRBV10-3 15 CAMSQVASGANVLTF TGTGCCATGTCCCAGGTCGCCTCTGGGGCCAACGTCCTGACTTTC
many NA TRBJ2-3 TRBV5-1 11 CASSDTDTQYF TGTGCCAGCAGCGACACAGATACGCAGTATTTT
NA TRBD1 TRBJ1-1 TRBV4-2 15 CASSRPGQMNTEAFF TGTGCCAGCAGCCGACCGGGACAGATGAACACTGAAGCTTTCTTT
few NA TRBJ2-2 TRBV19 16 CASSNKGTTNTGELFF TGTGCCAGTAGTAATAAAGGGACAACGAACACCGGGGAGCTGTTTTTT
few TRBD2 TRBJ2-1 TRBV28 17 CASSTLGAGLAHNEQFF TGTGCCAGCAGCACATTGGGGGCGGGACTAGCACACAATGAGCAGTTCTTC
few TRBD2 TRBJ2-1 TRBV5-1 14 CASSAGTSRNEQFF TGCGCCAGCAGCGCCGGGACTAGCCGGAATGAGCAGTTCTTC
NA NA TRBJ2-1 TRBV5-1 16 CASSLGIATPYNEQFF TGCGCCAGCAGCTTGGGTATTGCCACCCCTTACAATGAGCAGTTCTTC
NA NA TRBJ1-1 TRBV2 13 CASSLRDSSEAFF TGTGCCAGCAGCCTCCGGGACTCGTCTGAAGCTTTCTTT
NA NA TRBJ2-4 TRBV10-3 14 CAISEGREINIQYF TGTGCCATCAGTGAGGGGCGGGAAATAAACATTCAGTACTTC
NA NA TRBJ1-1 TRBV12-3/TRBV12-4 13 CASGLQGNTEAFF TGTGCCAGCGGACTACAGGGAAACACTGAAGCTTTCTTT
few NA TRBJ1-2 TRBV5-1 13 CASSLEQINGYTF TGCGCCAGCAGCTTGGAACAGATCAATGGCTACACCTTC
few NA TRBJ2-4 TRBV27 15 CASSLSRLGINIQYF TGTGCCAGCAGTTTATCCCGACTAGGGATTAACATTCAGTACTTC
NA NA TRBJ1-5 TRBV20-1 15 CSASFQARANQPQHF TGCAGTGCTAGTTTTCAAGCCAGGGCAAATCAGCCCCAGCATTTT
NA TRBD2 TRBJ2-1 TRBV29-1 15 CSASLAGGVIDEQFF TGCAGCGCCTCCTTAGCGGGAGGAGTGATAGATGAGCAGTTCTTC
NA NA TRBJ1-1 TRBV5-1 15 CASSTDDRMNTEAFF TGCGCCAGCAGCACTGACGACAGGATGAACACTGAAGCTTTCTTT
NA NA TRBJ1-1 TRBV10-3 14 CAISDGLRNTEAFF TGTGCCATCAGTGACGGCCTCAGGAACACTGAAGCTTTCTTT